One sample yielded the 13 T cell receptor beta chains listed below, sequenced in a study of cytomegalovirus exposure and HLA in healthy donors. The study ran its PCR with 60 Vbeta and 13 Jbeta primers. Assay used: immunoSEQ multiplex PCR; TCRdb lists only in-frame clones, some missing. The repertoire has 100,000 to 150,000 clones, about three quarters of them found once; the top ten carry 13%. Sequencing was done on a sample of PBMCs. These receptor sequences come from a woman aged 55 to 70 in good health and CMV-seropositive.

This rearrangement joins TRBV10-3 to TRBJ1-1; no definite D call. The CDR3 has 13 amino acids. Germline V CDR1 and CDR2: ENHRY, SYGVKD. V dropped 2 bases and J dropped 2 bases, with 6 bases sitting between them. In DNA form, the CDR3 reads TGTGCCATCAGTGAGACTTACAACACTGAAGCTTTCTTT. Amino acid sequence: CAISETYNTEAFF.

V and J are TRBV11-2 and TRBJ2-7; 7 bases agree with TRBD1. V trimming: 4 bases; J trimming: 3 bases; junction bases outside the gene matches: 12. The CDR3 has 16 amino acids. Germline values: CDR1 SGHAT, CDR2 FQNNGV. In DNA form, the CDR3 reads TGTGCCAGCAGCTCATCCGGGACAGTCGGTAGCTACGAGCAGTACTTC. Its translation: CASSSSGTVGSYEQYF.

This rearrangement joins TRBV7-8 to TRBJ1-3, with TRBD1 matching over 7 bases. The J segment lost 4 bases and the V segment lost 3 bases, leaving 12 bases of the junction unmatched. Looked up from germline, CDR1 is SGHVS and CDR2 is FQNEAQ. The CDR3 has 17 residues. CDR3 sequence reads: CASSFTNRGRLGNTIYF. The CDR3, as DNA: TGTGCCAGCAGCTTCACCAACAGGGGCCGCTTAGGAAACACCATATATTTT.

A few counts support this clone. The CDR3 loop reads CASSGRDNSPLHF. CDR3 nucleotides: TGTGCCAGCAGTGGCCGGGATAATTCACCCCTCCACTTT. This chain joins TRBV6-1 and TRBJ1-6; no reliable D call. V dropped 4 bases and J dropped 5 bases, with 6 bases sitting between them. CDR1 and CDR2 (germline): MNHNS, SASEGT. The CDR3 covers 13 residues.

V usage is TRBV7-9 and J usage is TRBJ1-2; D ambiguous. The CDR3 contains 14 residues. Deletions cut 5 bases from V and 8 bases from J, with 18 bases between. Germline assignment: CDR1 SEHNR and CDR2 FQNEAQ (reference sequence). Here the CDR3 reads CASSRDMRARGYTF. The CDR3 bases are TGTGCCAGCAGCAGAGATATGAGAGCGAGGGGCTACACCTTC.

This chain connects TRBV4-2 to TRBJ1-3, with 9 positions matching TRBD1. Trimming at V came to 1 base and at J to 4 bases, leaving 14 bases not matched to a gene. This CDR3 is 19 amino acids long. From germline, CDR1 is LGHNA and CDR2 YNFKEQ. CDR3 in DNA: TGTGCCAGCAGCCAAGTTATCTTCAAAGGGACAGGGTACGGAAACACCATATATTTT. Residues: CASSQVIFKGTGYGNTIYF.

The chain is built from TRBV7-3 and TRBJ2-1; 11 bases are shared with TRBD2. Germline values: CDR1 SGHTA, CDR2 FQGTGA. The J segment lost 5 bases and the V segment lost 1 base, leaving 4 bases of the junction unmatched. The CDR3 spans 16 residues. For the CDR3, the DNA is TGTGCCAGCAGCTTAAGTAGGACTAGCGGGCACAATGAGCAGTTCTTC. It encodes CASSLSRTSGHNEQFF.

The rearrangement links TRBV19 to TRBJ2-3; TRBD1 matches at 10 bases. Germline V gene data show CDR1 as LNHDA and CDR2 as SQIVND (reference sequence). The CDR3 sequence is 15 residues long. V was clipped by 3 bases and J by 3 bases; unmatched bases: 3. As DNA, the CDR3 is TGTGCCAGTAGTATGCGGGACAGGGGTACAGATACGCAGTATTTT. It yields the protein CASSMRDRGTDTQYF.

The genes are TRBV18 and TRBJ2-3; 9 bases line up with TRBD2. The CDR3 is 21 residues long. J lost 0 bases, V lost 3 bases, and 19 bases had no gene match. Germline assignment: CDR1 KGHSH and CDR2 LQKENI. The CDR3 coding sequence is TGTGCCAGCTCACCCAGGTCGTGGGTAGCGGGGGCACGGACTAGCACAGATACGCAGTATTTT. This translates into CASSPRSWVAGARTSTDTQYF.

The chain uses TRBV5-1 and TRBJ2-1; 9 bases map to TRBD2. V dropped 4 bases and J dropped 4; count of bases not matched to a gene: 12. This CDR3 is built from 17 residues. The germline V gene encodes CDR1 SGHRS and CDR2 YFSETQ. CDR3 nucleotide sequence: TGCGCCAGCAGCCCGGGATTTTTTAGCGGGGGTTACAATGAGCAGTTCTTC. Protein: CASSPGFFSGGYNEQFF.

The chain combines TRBV18 with TRBJ1-6, with 7 bases fitting TRBD1. Germline V gene lookup returns CDR1 KGHSH and CDR2 LQKENI. The CDR3 covers 14 residues. V lost 6 bases and J lost 5; bases outside the gene matches: 4. CDR3 sequence (DNA): TGTGCCAGCTCGAAAGACAGGGATAATTCACCCCTCCACTTT. It translates to CASSKDRDNSPLHF.

V and J are TRBV19 and TRBJ2-2; D is perhaps TRBD1 (5 bases). Germline CDR1 LNHDA, CDR2 SQIVND (reference sequence). The CDR3 consists of 15 residues. With 3 bases removed from V and 4 bases from J, the gap between germline ends came to 12 bases. The CDR3 DNA follows: TGTGCCAGTAGTATTTCCAGGGTGGTCACCGGGGAGCTGTTTTTT. Amino acids: CASSISRVVTGELFF.

The rearrangement links TRBV14 to TRBJ1-2; no clear D gene. The CDR3 covers 13 residues. CDR1 is SGHDN, CDR2 FVKESK, per germline. Trimming removed 1 base at V and 4 bases at J, with 7 bases between. CDR3 in amino acids: CASSQVSSYGYTF. CDR3 nucleotides: TGTGCCAGCAGCCAAGTATCGTCCTATGGCTACACCTTC.